The sample holds one count of the clone carrying this T cell receptor beta chain. Its antigen is not identified. This record comes from a study of metastatic and nonmetastatic thyroid tumors. About the research overall: The authors compared repertoires across blood and tumor or nodule tissue from malignant and benign thyroid patients. Study-wide points: Patients with malignant thyroid tumors reportedly had significantly higher TCR beta diversity than those with benign nodules, in blood and tumor.

With MiXCR, TCRdb called clones anew from the PCR reads. In the table there are 89,000 or so clones, approximately 9% of which are singletons. Patients underwent thyroid surgery, and none had received any treatment before it. The V end lost 8 bases, the J end lost 2 bases, and 16 bases lay between the germline ends. This CDR3 is 15 amino acids long. Per the germline V gene, CDR1 is MGHRA and CDR2 is YSYEKL. The V call is TRBV4-1, the J call TRBJ2-4; D unresolved. The TCR was taken from a female donor with papillary thyroid cancer or a benign thyroid nodule (not recorded which). Some clones in this sample may be carry-over from other donors' samples. The sample comprised blood. The CDR3 here is CASGLQRGTKNIQYF. The DNA for the CDR3 is TGCGCCAGCGGCCTACAGCGTGGGACCAAAAACATTCAGTACTTC.